The present entry profiles one T cell receptor (beta chain) with its context. Per the original methods: Estimation of nucleated cell counts relied on the amplification of reference gene primers. The data were produced by immunoSEQ multiplex PCR, yet TCRdb's version contains in-frame clones alone and is incomplete. The V and J calls and clone size are taken from that table; D and trimming were inferred from the DNA. The table lists around 110,000 clones, 82% of them singletons. This sample stems from a study of blood T cell repertoires in COVID-19. Study in general: The origin of the acute and convalescent COVID-19 samples was the United States, Italy and Spain.

Source material: peripheral blood. The receptor comes from a woman in her 70s with acute or convalescent COVID-19.

This CDR3 reads CASSQGGLTGYLQPQHF. CDR3 DNA: TGTGCCAGCAGCCAAGGGGGGCTTACAGGGTATCTTCAGCCCCAGCATTTT. The V call is TRBV4-2, the J call TRBJ1-5; a weak D match, TRBD1 (6 bases). Between the trimmed V and J ends, which lost 1 base and 6 bases, there was a span of 19 bases. The germline CDR1 and CDR2 sequences are LGHNA and YNFKEQ. The CDR3 runs to 17 residues.